This T cell receptor (beta chain) was sequenced during a study of cytomegalovirus exposure and HLA in healthy donors. The CDR3 is 17 amino acids. Germline V gene sequence: CDR1 ENHRY, CDR2 SYGVKD. The germline V and J ends were trimmed by 0 bases and 0 bases, with 13 bases remaining between them. Unrecorded immune exposure was likely among donors, who were nominally healthy when sampled. The study ran its PCR with 60 Vbeta and 13 Jbeta primers. The table came from immunoSEQ multiplex PCR; TCRdb's copy has only in-frame clones and leaves some out. The repertoire holds under 200,000 clones, with 65% to 75% as singletons.

The sequence derives from a girl aged 10 to 17 in good health and CMV-seronegative. Sequences were obtained from PBMCs. The rearrangement uses TRBV10-3 and TRBJ2-3, with a possible D match to TRBD1 (5 bases). The CDR3, as DNA: TGTGCCATCAGTGAGTCCCAGGGCCCCTTAAGCACAGATACGCAGTATTTT. It yields the protein CAISESQGPLSTDTQYF.